This T cell receptor (beta chain) was captured by sequencing in a study of T-cell reconstitution after alpha-beta-depleted transplantation in children. Using unique molecular identifiers, the investigators prepared the TCRbeta library. Via MiXCR, TCRdb re-called the PCR reads, giving one row per CDR3 protein. The sample lists about 200,000 distinct CDR3 sequences; approximately 17% were seen once. In this sample, this clonotype turned up a few times. Its target is unknown. The V gene lost 3 bases and the J gene lost 6 bases, with 16 bases spanning the gap. Looked up from germline, CDR1 is SGDLS and CDR2 is YYNGEE. The CDR3 runs to 14 residues. Notes on the study in general: After one year, T-cell counts and TCRbeta diversity mostly came from new T cells.

The source was PBMCs, mostly from graft donor cells, collected 360 days after TCRalphabeta/CD19-depleted stem cell transplant. This sequence was found in a male patient between 2 and 10 years old who had a stem cell transplant for acute lymphoblastic leukemia, so the T cells may come from the graft donor. The chain combines TRBV9 with TRBJ2-7; TRBD1 might be the D (6 bases). The CDR3 DNA reads TGTGCCAGCAGCGCCGGGACACTTATAGGCGAGCAGTACTTC. Amino acids: CASSAGTLIGEQYF.